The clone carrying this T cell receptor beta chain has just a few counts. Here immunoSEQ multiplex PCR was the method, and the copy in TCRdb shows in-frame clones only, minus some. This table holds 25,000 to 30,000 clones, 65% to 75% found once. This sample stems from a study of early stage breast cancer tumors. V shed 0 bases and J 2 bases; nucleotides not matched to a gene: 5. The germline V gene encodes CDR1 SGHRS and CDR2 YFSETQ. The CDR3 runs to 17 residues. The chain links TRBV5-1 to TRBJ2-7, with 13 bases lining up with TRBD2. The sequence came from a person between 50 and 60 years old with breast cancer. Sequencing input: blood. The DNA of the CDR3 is TGCGCCAGCAGCTTGGGTGGGACTAGCGGGGATCCCTACGAGCAGTACTTC. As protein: CASSLGGTSGDPYEQYF.